This T cell receptor (beta chain) originates from a study of cytomegalovirus exposure and HLA in healthy donors. General study findings and limits: The TCR clusters that emerged in the first cohort tended, a later analysis found, to co-occur in the roughly 110 validation repertoires. In vitro experiments confirmed that a few CMV-associated chains were specific for CMV antigens. Reports credit the classifier with highly specific, highly sensitive diagnosis of cytomegalovirus status.

For this clone: Its target is not known.

Here immunoSEQ multiplex PCR was the method, and the copy in TCRdb shows in-frame clones only, minus some. The sample comprises 75,000 to 85,000 clones, approximately 90% of which are singletons, and 2% to 2.5% rests with the top ten. The CDR3 is 16 amino acids. CDR1 is LNHDA and CDR2 is SQIVND in the germline V gene (reference sequence). The trim removed 3 bases at V and 2 bases at J, leaving 9 bases unmatched. Input material: PBMCs. The gene calls are TRBV19 and TRBJ2-7, with 8 bases aligning to TRBD1. The TCR comes from a man aged 30 to 39 in good health and CMV-seronegative. The CDR3: CASSISFTGGTYEQYF. In DNA form, the CDR3 reads TGTGCCAGTAGTATCTCCTTCACAGGGGGGACCTACGAGCAGTACTTC.